A single T cell receptor (beta chain) is shown here with its context. It was RNA transcripts that yielded the amplified TCR beta CDR3 regions. The study used the HTBI primer set for a first-round RT-PCR of the TCR CDR3. Each CDR3 protein gets one entry after TCRdb re-called the multiplex PCR reads with MiXCR. The sample lists about 270,000 distinct CDR3 sequences; about 25% were seen once. Fresh peripheral blood, around 9.3 ml of it, supplied the PBMCs. Germline lookup yields CDR1 SNHLY and CDR2 FYNNEI. Trimming left V 4 bases short and J 2 bases short, with 14 bases between. This CDR3 contains 15 residues. This specimen belongs to a study of T cells in Graves' hyperthyroidism and ophthalmopathy.

Sequencing was done on a sample of blood. This chain joins TRBV2 and TRBJ2-5, with unresolved D. This receptor was identified in a man aged 35 to 55 with Graves' hyperthyroidism that later progressed to Graves' ophthalmopathy. The DNA for the CDR3 is TGTGCCAGCAGTGGAACGGCAAACAGTCAAGAGACCCAGTACTTC. Translation gives CASSGTANSQETQYF.